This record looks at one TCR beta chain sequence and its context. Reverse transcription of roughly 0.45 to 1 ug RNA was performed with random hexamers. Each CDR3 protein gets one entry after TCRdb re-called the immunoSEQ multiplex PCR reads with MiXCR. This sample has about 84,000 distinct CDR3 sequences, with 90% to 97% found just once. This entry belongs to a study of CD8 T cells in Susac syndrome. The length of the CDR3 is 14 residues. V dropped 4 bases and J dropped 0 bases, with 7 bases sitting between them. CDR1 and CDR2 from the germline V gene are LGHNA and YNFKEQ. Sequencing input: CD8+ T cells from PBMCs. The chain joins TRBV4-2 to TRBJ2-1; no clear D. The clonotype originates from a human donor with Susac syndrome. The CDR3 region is CASSRESSYNEQFF. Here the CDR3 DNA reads TGTGCCAGCAGCCGAGAAAGCTCCTACAATGAGCAGTTCTTC.